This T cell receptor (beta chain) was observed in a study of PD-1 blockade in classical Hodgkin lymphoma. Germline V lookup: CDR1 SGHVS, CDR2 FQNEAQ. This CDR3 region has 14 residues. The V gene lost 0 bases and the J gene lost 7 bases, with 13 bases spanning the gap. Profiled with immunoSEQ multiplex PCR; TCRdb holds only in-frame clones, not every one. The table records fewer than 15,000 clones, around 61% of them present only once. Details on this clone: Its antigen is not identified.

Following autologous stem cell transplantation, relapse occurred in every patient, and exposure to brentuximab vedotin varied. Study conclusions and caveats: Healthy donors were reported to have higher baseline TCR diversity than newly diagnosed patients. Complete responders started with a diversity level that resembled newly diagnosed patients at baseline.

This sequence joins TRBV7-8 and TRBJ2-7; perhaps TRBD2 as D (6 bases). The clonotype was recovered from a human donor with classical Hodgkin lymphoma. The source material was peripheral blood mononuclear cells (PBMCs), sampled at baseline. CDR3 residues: CASSLASDRGEQYF. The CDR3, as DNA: TGTGCCAGCAGCTTAGCCTCTGACCGGGGGGAGCAGTACTTC.